This TCR beta chain appears in the sequencing data of a study of response to subunit inactivated influenza vaccine (dated by TCRdb to the late 2010s). For context, the study as a whole: The study used deep quantitative T cell receptor repertoire profiling to track responses to a trivalent subunit inactivated influenza vaccine. General conclusions and limits of the study: The authors suggested that each seasonal influenza vaccination may recruit only a limited number of new T cells.

At the junction V is shortened by 4 bases and J by 2 bases, with 12 bases in between. Including cysteine and phenylalanine, the CDR3 has 15 amino acids. Only the CDR3 part of the read is kept: 45 bases, read in frame from the first base. Receptor libraries were prepared by RT-PCR. The sequencer was an Illumina HiSeq 2500. TCRdb took the public reads, trimmed them with fastp at Q25, ran MiXCR for clone calling and kept in-frame beta chains. CDR3 protein duplicates are merged, each entry listing the most common genes and DNA. This sample comprises around 850,000 distinct CDR3 sequences, approximately 17% of them detected only once. The ten top clones hold 11% of the sample. This clonotype was seen only a few times. What this receptor recognizes is not known. It has no much larger one-base neighbor in the sample; base qualities were not kept.

This receptor chain uses TRBV12-3 or TRBV12-4 and TRBJ2-1, with the D gene tentatively TRBD1 or TRBD2, based on 6 matching bases in each. Source: PBMCs from blood, taken 4 to 6 days after vaccination. The receptor was isolated from a man aged 45-60 years who received an inactivated influenza vaccine. Donor details come from another sample of the same person, matched by shared clones. CDR3 sequence: CASSSLGGPYNEQFF. The nucleotides read TGTGCCAGCAGTTCCCTCGGGGGCCCCTACAATGAGCAGTTCTTC.